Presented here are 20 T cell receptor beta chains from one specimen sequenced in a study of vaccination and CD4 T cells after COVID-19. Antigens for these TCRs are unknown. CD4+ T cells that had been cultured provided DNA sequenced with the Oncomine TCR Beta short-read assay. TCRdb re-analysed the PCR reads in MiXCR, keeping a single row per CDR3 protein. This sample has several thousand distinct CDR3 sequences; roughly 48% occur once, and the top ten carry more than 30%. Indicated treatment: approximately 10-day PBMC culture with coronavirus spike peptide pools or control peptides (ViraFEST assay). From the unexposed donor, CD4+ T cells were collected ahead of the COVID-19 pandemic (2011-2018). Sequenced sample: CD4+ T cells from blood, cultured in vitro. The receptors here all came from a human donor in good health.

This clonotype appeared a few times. CDR3 coding DNA: TGTGCCAGCAGCTTACAGGTGTCCTCTGGAAACACCATATATTTT. Translation gives CASSLQVSSGNTIYF. The rearrangement joins TRBV7-9 to TRBJ1-3, with D hard to call. With 2 bases removed from V and 0 bases from J, the gap between germline ends came to 8 bases. CDR1 is SEHNR, CDR2 FQNEAQ, per germline (reference sequence). This CDR3 is 15 amino acids long.

The CDR3 DNA is TGTGCCGGCAGGACTAGCGGGGGCCCAGATACGCAGTATTTT. This encodes CAGRTSGGPDTQYF. The rearrangement joins TRBV30 to TRBJ2-3; 13 bases match TRBD2. The CDR3 covers 14 residues. V was pared by 8 bases and J by 4 bases, with 6 bases of the junction left unmatched. Germline CDR1 GTSNPN, CDR2 SVGIG (reference sequence).

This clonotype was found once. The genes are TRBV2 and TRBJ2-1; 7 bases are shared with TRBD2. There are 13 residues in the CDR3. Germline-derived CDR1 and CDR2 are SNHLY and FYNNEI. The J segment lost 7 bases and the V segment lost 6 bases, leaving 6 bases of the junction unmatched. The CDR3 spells CASSSGMENEQFF. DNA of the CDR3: TGTGCCAGCAGCAGCGGGATGGAAAATGAGCAGTTCTTC.

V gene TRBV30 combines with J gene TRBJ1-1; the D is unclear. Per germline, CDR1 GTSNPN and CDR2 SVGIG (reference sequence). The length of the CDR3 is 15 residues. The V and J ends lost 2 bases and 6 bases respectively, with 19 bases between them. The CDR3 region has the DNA TGTGCCTGGAGTTCCCCGGGCCCCGGAGTGGCTGAAGCTTTCTTT. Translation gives CAWSSPGPGVAEAFF.

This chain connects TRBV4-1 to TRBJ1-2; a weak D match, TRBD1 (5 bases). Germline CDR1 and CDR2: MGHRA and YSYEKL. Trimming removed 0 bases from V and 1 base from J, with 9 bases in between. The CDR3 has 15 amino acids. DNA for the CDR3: TGCGCCAGCAGCCAAGACGCAGGGTTTAACTATGGCTACACCTTC. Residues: CASSQDAGFNYGYTF.

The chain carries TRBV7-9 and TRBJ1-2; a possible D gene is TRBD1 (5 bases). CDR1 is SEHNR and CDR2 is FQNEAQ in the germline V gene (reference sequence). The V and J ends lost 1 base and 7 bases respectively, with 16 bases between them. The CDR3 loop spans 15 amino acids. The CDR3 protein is CASSLGGTTGGGYTF. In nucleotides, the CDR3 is TGTGCCAGCAGCTTAGGAGGGACGACCGGGGGTGGCTACACCTTC.

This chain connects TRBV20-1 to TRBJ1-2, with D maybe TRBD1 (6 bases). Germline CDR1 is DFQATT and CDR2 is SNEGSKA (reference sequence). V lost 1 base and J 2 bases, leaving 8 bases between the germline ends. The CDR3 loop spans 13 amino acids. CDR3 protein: CSARVDRNYGYTF. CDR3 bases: TGCAGTGCTAGAGTAGACAGGAACTATGGCTACACCTTC.

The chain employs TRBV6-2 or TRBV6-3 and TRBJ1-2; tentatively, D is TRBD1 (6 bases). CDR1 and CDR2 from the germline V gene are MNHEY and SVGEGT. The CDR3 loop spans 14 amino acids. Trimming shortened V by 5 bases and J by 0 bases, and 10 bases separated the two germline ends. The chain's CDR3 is CASSHRVSNYGYTF. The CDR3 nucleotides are TGTGCCAGCAGTCACAGGGTATCTAACTATGGCTACACCTTC.

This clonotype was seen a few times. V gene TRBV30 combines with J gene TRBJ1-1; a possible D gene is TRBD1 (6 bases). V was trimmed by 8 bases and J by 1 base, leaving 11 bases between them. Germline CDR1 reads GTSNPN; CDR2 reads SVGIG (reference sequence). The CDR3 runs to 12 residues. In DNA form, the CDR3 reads TGTGCCCAAAAGACAGGGAACACTGAAGCTTTCTTT. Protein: CAQKTGNTEAFF. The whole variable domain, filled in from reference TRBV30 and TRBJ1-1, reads SQTIHQWPATLVQPVGSPLSLECTVEGTSNPNLYWYRQAAGRGLQLLFYSVGIGQISSEVPQNLSASRPQDRQFILSSKKLLLSDSGFYLCAQKTGNTEAFFGQGTRLTVV.

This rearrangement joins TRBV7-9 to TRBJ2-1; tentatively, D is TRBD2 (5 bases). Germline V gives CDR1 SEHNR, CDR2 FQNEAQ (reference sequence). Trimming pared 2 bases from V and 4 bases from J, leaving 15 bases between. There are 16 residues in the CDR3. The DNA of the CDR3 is TGTGCCAGCAGCTTATTAGAGGGTTTGGGGTACAATGAGCAGTTCTTC. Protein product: CASSLLEGLGYNEQFF.

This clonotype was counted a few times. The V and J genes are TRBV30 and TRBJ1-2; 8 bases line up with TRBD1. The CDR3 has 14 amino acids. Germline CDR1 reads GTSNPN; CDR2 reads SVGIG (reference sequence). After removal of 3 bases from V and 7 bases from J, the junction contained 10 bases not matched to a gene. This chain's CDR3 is CAWSAGGVGSGYTF. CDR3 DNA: TGTGCCTGGAGCGCAGGGGGCGTTGGCAGTGGCTACACCTTC.

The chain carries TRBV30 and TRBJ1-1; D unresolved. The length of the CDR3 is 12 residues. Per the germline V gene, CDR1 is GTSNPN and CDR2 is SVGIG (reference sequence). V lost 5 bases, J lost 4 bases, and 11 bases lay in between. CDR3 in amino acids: CAWGLRGTEAFF. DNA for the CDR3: TGTGCCTGGGGTCTTAGAGGCACTGAAGCTTTCTTT.

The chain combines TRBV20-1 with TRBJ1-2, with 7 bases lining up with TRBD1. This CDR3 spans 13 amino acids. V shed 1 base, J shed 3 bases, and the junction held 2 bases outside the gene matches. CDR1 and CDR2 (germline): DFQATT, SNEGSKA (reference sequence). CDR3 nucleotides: TGCAGTGCTAGAGGGACAGGCCACTATGGCTACACCTTC. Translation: CSARGTGHYGYTF.

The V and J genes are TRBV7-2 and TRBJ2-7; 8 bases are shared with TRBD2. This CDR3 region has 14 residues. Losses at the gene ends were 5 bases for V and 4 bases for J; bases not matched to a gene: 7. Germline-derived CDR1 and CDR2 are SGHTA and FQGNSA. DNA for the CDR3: TGTGCCAGCAGCGCTGATAGCGGGACGTACGAGCAGTACTTC. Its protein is CASSADSGTYEQYF.

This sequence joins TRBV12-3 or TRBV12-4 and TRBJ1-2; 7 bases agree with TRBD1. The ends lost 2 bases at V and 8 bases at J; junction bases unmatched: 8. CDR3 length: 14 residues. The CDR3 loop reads CASSLFTGTVGYTF. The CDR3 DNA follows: TGTGCCAGCAGTTTATTCACCGGGACAGTCGGCTACACCTTC.

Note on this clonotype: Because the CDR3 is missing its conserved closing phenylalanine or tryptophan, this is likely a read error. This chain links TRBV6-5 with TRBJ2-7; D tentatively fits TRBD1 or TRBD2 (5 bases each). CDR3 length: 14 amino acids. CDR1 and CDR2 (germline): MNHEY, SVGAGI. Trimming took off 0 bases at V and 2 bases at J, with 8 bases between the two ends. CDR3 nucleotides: TGTGCCAGCAGTTACTCGGGGACGGCCTACGAGCAGTACTTA. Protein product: CASSYSGTAYEQYL.

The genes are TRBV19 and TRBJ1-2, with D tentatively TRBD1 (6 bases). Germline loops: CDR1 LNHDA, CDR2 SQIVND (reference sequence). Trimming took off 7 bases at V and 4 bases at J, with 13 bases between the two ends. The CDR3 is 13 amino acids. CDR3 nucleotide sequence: TGTGCCAGTACTCGCCAGGGGACCTATGGCTACACCTTC. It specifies CASTRQGTYGYTF. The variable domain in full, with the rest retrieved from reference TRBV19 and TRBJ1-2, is DGGITQSPKYLFRKEGQNVTLSCEQNLNHDAMYWYRQDPGQGLRLIYYSQIVNDFQKGDIAEGYSVSREKKESFPLTVTSAQKNPTAFYLCASTRQGTYGYTFGSGTRLTVV.

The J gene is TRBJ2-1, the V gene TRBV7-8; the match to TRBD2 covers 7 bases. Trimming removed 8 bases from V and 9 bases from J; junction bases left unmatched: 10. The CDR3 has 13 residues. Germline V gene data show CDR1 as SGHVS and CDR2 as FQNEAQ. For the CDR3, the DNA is TGTGCCAGCCTTTTTGCGGGAGAGGTTGAGCAGTTCTTC. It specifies CASLFAGEVEQFF.

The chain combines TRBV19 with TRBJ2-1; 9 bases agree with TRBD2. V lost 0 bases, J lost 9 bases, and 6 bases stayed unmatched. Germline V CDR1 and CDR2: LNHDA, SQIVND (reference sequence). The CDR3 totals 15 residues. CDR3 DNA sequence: TGTGCCAGTAGTATAGATGGCGGGGGGGTGCGTGAGCAGTTCTTC. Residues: CASSIDGGGVREQFF.

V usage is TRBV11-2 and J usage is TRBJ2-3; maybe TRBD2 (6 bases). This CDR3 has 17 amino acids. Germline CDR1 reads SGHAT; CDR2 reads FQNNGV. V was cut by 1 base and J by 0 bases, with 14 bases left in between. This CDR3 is CASSLARRASSTDTQYF. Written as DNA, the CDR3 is TGTGCCAGCAGCTTAGCCCGGAGGGCATCTAGCACAGATACGCAGTATTTT.